This T cell receptor (beta chain) derives from a study of Graves' ophthalmopathy and Graves' hyperthyroidism. General study points: Most thyroid clonotypes with frequency above 0.001 were detected in blood too.

Amplification targeted the TCR beta CDR3 regions, with RNA transcripts as the source material. Second-round multiplex PCR came after a first-round RT-PCR that employed HTBI primers. TCRdb reprocessed the multiplex PCR reads via MiXCR and lists one record per CDR3 protein. The data contain about 700,000 distinct CDR3 sequences, roughly 39% of them singletons. In the case of this clonotype: Its specificity is unknown. Germline and junction disagree at one end, which may indicate a read error.

Ophthalmopathy cases showed moderate-to-severe activity, scoring CAS ≥3 and NOSPECS ≥4, with duration under 3 months. There are 13 residues in the CDR3. The V gene's germline CDR1 is SEHNR and CDR2 FQNEAQ (reference sequence). Sequencing input: peripheral blood. The chain uses TRBV7-9 and TRBJ1-5, with D tentatively TRBD1 (6 bases). The sequence was obtained from an adult man with Graves' ophthalmopathy. The CDR3, as DNA: TGTGCTAGCAGCCCGGGGGCAGCTCAGCCCCAGCATTTT. Residues: CASSPGAAQPQHF.